A selection of T cell receptor beta chains follows, all from one sample in a study of OX40 agonist ivuxolimab in advanced cancers. Profiled with immunoSEQ multiplex PCR; TCRdb holds only in-frame clones, not every one. The table records tens of thousands of clones, 84% of them present only once. The source material was CD4+ or CD8+ T cells sorted from blood, sampled in a trial of the OX40 agonist ivuxolimab. Receptor source: an adult with an advanced solid tumor such as melanoma, head and neck, liver or kidney cancer. Each CDR3 is given with its conserved first and last residue. The order of the fields is J gene, V gene, D gene, clone size, CDR3 protein, CDR3 DNA. A D gene is named only where the DNA matches it firmly. Not all rows give a size; the values are once, few, many and, for expanded clones, a class.

J gene: TRBJ2-7; V gene: TRBV14; D gene: -; clone size: few; CDR3 protein: CASSFAGEQYF; CDR3 DNA: TGTGCCAGCAGCTTCGCGGGGGAGCAGTACTTC
J gene: TRBJ1-1; V gene: TRBV5-4; D gene: -; clone size: -; CDR3 protein: CASSPFETRRVDAFF; CDR3 DNA: TGTGCCAGCAGCCCCTTTGAAACGCGCCGAGTAGACGCTTTCTTT
J gene: TRBJ1-5; V gene: TRBV18; D gene: -; clone size: -; CDR3 protein: CASSPQGNQPQHF; CDR3 DNA: TGTGCCAGCTCACCACAGGGGAATCAGCCCCAGCATTTT
J gene: TRBJ2-5; V gene: TRBV30; D gene: -; clone size: -; CDR3 protein: CACSGVVETQYF; CDR3 DNA: TGTGCCTGCTCCGGGGTGGTAGAGACCCAGTACTTC
J gene: TRBJ2-1; V gene: TRBV30; D gene: -; clone size: once; CDR3 protein: CAWSGTAEQFF; CDR3 DNA: TGTGCCTGGAGTGGCACGGCTGAGCAGTTCTTC
J gene: TRBJ2-5; V gene: TRBV29-1; D gene: -; clone size: -; CDR3 protein: CSVGPGSQETQYF; CDR3 DNA: TGCAGCGTGGGGCCAGGGAGCCAAGAGACCCAGTACTTC
J gene: TRBJ2-2; V gene: TRBV10-1; D gene: -; clone size: -; CDR3 protein: CASSSVLGDTGELFF; CDR3 DNA: TGCGCCAGCAGCTCGGTCCTTGGGGACACCGGGGAGCTGTTTTTT
J gene: TRBJ2-6; V gene: TRBV6-1; D gene: -; clone size: -; CDR3 protein: CASTDRSRANVLTF; CDR3 DNA: TGTGCCAGCACAGACAGGTCCAGGGCCAACGTCCTGACTTTC
J gene: TRBJ2-7; V gene: TRBV4-1; D gene: -; clone size: -; CDR3 protein: CASSQEATAPGYEQYF; CDR3 DNA: TGCGCCAGCAGCCAAGAAGCGACGGCCCCAGGATACGAGCAGTACTTC
J gene: TRBJ2-5; V gene: TRBV11-2; D gene: -; clone size: once; CDR3 protein: CASSLAVLQETQYF; CDR3 DNA: TGTGCCAGCAGCTTAGCGGTACTCCAAGAGACCCAGTACTTC
J gene: TRBJ1-2; V gene: TRBV27; D gene: TRBD1; clone size: -; CDR3 protein: CASREPGQYGYTF; CDR3 DNA: TGTGCCAGCAGGGAACCGGGACAGTATGGCTACACCTTC
J gene: TRBJ1-5; V gene: TRBV6-1; D gene: -; clone size: -; CDR3 protein: CASSRTVASNQPQHF; CDR3 DNA: TGTGCCAGCAGTAGGACAGTTGCAAGCAATCAGCCCCAGCATTTT
J gene: TRBJ2-1; V gene: TRBV29-1; D gene: -; clone size: medium-sized; CDR3 protein: CSLGADNEQFF; CDR3 DNA: TGCAGCTTAGGGGCAGACAATGAGCAGTTCTTC
J gene: TRBJ1-3; V gene: TRBV30; D gene: TRBD1; clone size: -; CDR3 protein: CAWSTQGGGNTIYF; CDR3 DNA: TGTGCCTGGAGTACACAGGGGGGAGGAAACACCATATATTTT
J gene: TRBJ1-2; V gene: TRBV6-5; D gene: TRBD1; clone size: once; CDR3 protein: CASSYTWTGVNYGYTF; CDR3 DNA: TGTGCCAGCAGTTACACGTGGACAGGGGTAAACTATGGCTACACCTTC
J gene: TRBJ1-3; V gene: TRBV5-6; D gene: -; clone size: -; CDR3 protein: CASSKGRLSGNTIYF; CDR3 DNA: TGTGCCAGCAGCAAAGGACGGCTCTCTGGAAACACCATATATTTT
J gene: TRBJ1-3; V gene: TRBV6-5; D gene: -; clone size: -; CDR3 protein: CASSYLEGPGNTIYF; CDR3 DNA: TGTGCCAGCAGTTACTTAGAAGGGCCTGGAAACACCATATATTTT
J gene: TRBJ1-2; V gene: TRBV6-1; D gene: -; clone size: -; CDR3 protein: CASSEGWTGGYTF; CDR3 DNA: TGTGCCAGCAGTGAAGGCTGGACCGGTGGCTACACCTTC
J gene: TRBJ2-7; V gene: TRBV5-1; D gene: TRBD2; clone size: -; CDR3 protein: CASSLGKLAETYEQYF; CDR3 DNA: TGCGCCAGCAGCTTGGGTAAACTAGCGGAGACCTACGAGCAGTACTTC
J gene: TRBJ2-1; V gene: TRBV28; D gene: TRBD2; clone size: -; CDR3 protein: CASSSTSAGYNEQFF; CDR3 DNA: TGTGCCAGCAGTTCCACTAGCGCGGGGTACAATGAGCAGTTCTTC
J gene: TRBJ2-3; V gene: TRBV5-4; D gene: TRBD1; clone size: -; CDR3 protein: CASSSYRGTTDTQYF; CDR3 DNA: TGTGCCAGCAGCTCATACAGGGGGACCACAGATACGCAGTATTTT
J gene: TRBJ2-7; V gene: TRBV4-1; D gene: TRBD2; clone size: -; CDR3 protein: CASSQDRGAITSGRRREQYF; CDR3 DNA: TGCGCCAGCAGCCAAGATCGGGGGGCAATTACTAGCGGGAGGCGGCGCGAGCAGTACTTC
J gene: TRBJ2-5; V gene: TRBV30; D gene: -; clone size: -; CDR3 protein: CAWSVVGAETQYF; CDR3 DNA: TGTGCCTGGAGTGTAGTCGGGGCGGAGACCCAGTACTTC
J gene: TRBJ2-5; V gene: TRBV4-1; D gene: TRBD2; clone size: -; CDR3 protein: CASSPGLAGGPGETQYF; CDR3 DNA: TGCGCCAGCAGCCCGGGACTAGCGGGAGGGCCGGGAGAGACCCAGTACTTC
J gene: TRBJ2-6; V gene: TRBV7-8; D gene: -; clone size: few; CDR3 protein: CASSLVTVSGANVLTF; CDR3 DNA: TGTGCCAGCAGCTTAGTAACCGTCTCTGGGGCCAACGTCCTGACTTTC
J gene: TRBJ2-2; V gene: TRBV25-1; D gene: -; clone size: few; CDR3 protein: CASSGSRTNTGELFF; CDR3 DNA: TGTGCCAGCAGTGGCTCCCGCACGAACACCGGGGAGCTGTTTTTT
J gene: TRBJ1-2; V gene: TRBV6-5; D gene: -; clone size: -; CDR3 protein: CASSSHGAEGYTF; CDR3 DNA: TGTGCCAGCAGTAGCCACGGGGCGGAGGGCTACACCTTC
J gene: TRBJ2-2; V gene: TRBV10-3; D gene: TRBD2; clone size: -; CDR3 protein: CAISAMSAGGLYTGELFF; CDR3 DNA: TGTGCCATCAGTGCTATGAGTGCGGGGGGGCTATACACCGGGGAGCTGTTTTTT
J gene: TRBJ2-7; V gene: TRBV4-1; D gene: TRBD1; clone size: -; CDR3 protein: CASSSFPPGQSYEQYF; CDR3 DNA: TGCGCCAGCAGCTCCTTCCCCCCGGGACAGAGTTACGAGCAGTACTTC